This T cell receptor beta chain was sequenced in a study of cytomegalovirus exposure and HLA in healthy donors. Use of 60 Vbeta and 13 Jbeta primers characterized the PCR. The table came from immunoSEQ multiplex PCR; TCRdb's copy has only in-frame clones and leaves some out. Among about 55,000 clones listed, roughly 77% were seen once. The CDR3 contains 14 residues. Germline V gene lookup returns CDR1 SGHAT and CDR2 FQNNGV. V lost 0 bases, J lost 2 bases, and 8 bases lay in between. The sequenced material came from PBMCs. This TCR was recovered from a female donor in good health and CMV-seronegative. The genes are TRBV11-2 and TRBJ2-7; no reliable D call. The CDR3 region is CASSLEPTAYEQYF. The CDR3, as DNA: TGTGCCAGCAGCTTAGAGCCAACAGCCTACGAGCAGTACTTC.